Following are 19 T cell receptor beta chains from one sample sequenced in a study of type 1 and type 2 diabetes patients. Amplification started from genomic DNA. Multiplex PCR with 30 forward and 13 reverse primers amplified the TCR beta CDR3. Each CDR3 protein is one row after TCRdb ran MiXCR on the multiplex PCR reads. This sample has 250,000 to 300,000 distinct CDR3 sequences; roughly 50% occur once, and the top ten carry roughly an eighth. The sample comprised peripheral blood mononuclear cells (PBMCs). The receptors shown here come from a man younger than 35 with type 2 diabetes.

V and J are TRBV2 and TRBJ2-1, with TRBD1 matching 8 bases. CDR3 length: 16 residues. Germline V gives CDR1 SNHLY, CDR2 FYNNEI. V lost 9 bases to trimming and J lost 6 bases; unmatched junction nucleotides: 16. The CDR3 DNA reads as TGTGCCAGTAGAATGCGTGGACAGGGATCAGGCAATGAGCAGTTCTTC. Residues: CASRMRGQGSGNEQFF.

The chain links TRBV4-3 to TRBJ1-6; the D is unclear. CDR1 is LGHNA, CDR2 YSLEER, per germline. This CDR3 has 17 residues. The V gene lost 0 bases and the J gene lost 9 bases, with 18 bases spanning the gap. CDR3 in DNA: TGCGCCAGCAGCCAAGACCTCCGGGTACAAGGGAGTTCACCCCTCCACTTT. Its translation: CASSQDLRVQGSSPLHF.

The gene calls are TRBV19 and TRBJ1-1; TRBD1 might be the D (6 bases). The V end lost 9 bases, the J end lost 6 bases, and 11 bases lay between the germline ends. The germline gives CDR1 LNHDA, CDR2 SQIVND (reference sequence). This CDR3 has 11 residues. CDR3 nucleotide sequence: TGTGCCAGCAACAGGGCTTCTGAAGCTTTCTTT. This encodes CASNRASEAFF.

This clonotype came up many times. CDR3 nucleotide sequence: TGTGCCATCAGTGACCCCGGGACGCCCTTCTCTGGGGCCAACGTCCTGACTTTC. It codes for CAISDPGTPFSGANVLTF. J is TRBJ2-6 and V is TRBV10-3, with D tentatively TRBD1 or TRBD2 (5 bases each). V was pared by 3 bases and J by 0 bases, with 15 bases between. Germline lookup yields CDR1 ENHRY and CDR2 SYGVKD. The CDR3 is 18 residues long.

This clonotype has just a few counts. The chain carries TRBV7-3 and TRBJ1-1; D possibly corresponds to TRBD1 (5 bases). CDR3 length: 13 amino acids. V was pared by 6 bases and J by 4 bases, with 12 bases between. Germline-derived CDR1 and CDR2 are SGHTA and FQGTGA. Here the CDR3 DNA reads TGTGCCAGCAGAGCAAGCGGGGGCACTGAAGCTTTCTTT. Its protein product is CASRASGGTEAFF.

In this sample, this clonotype turned up a few times. The V and J genes are TRBV14 and TRBJ2-7; maybe TRBD1 (6 bases). This CDR3 is built from 12 residues. V gave up 3 bases and J gave up 8 bases, with 11 bases separating them. Per the germline V gene, CDR1 is SGHDN and CDR2 is FVKESK. The CDR3 DNA sequence: TGTGCCAGCAGCCAGGCCCAGGGGCAGCAGTACTTC. Translated, it gives CASSQAQGQQYF.

A few counts support this clonotype. Here the CDR3 DNA reads TGTGCCAGCAGTTACGGTTGGGGCAGGGAGGGCAATCAGCCCCAGCATTTT. Encoded protein: CASSYGWGREGNQPQHF. The rearrangement links TRBV6-6 to TRBJ1-5; D may be TRBD1 (5 bases). The CDR3 has 17 residues. Germline V CDR1 and CDR2: MNHNY, SVGAGI (reference sequence). Between the trimmed V and J ends, which lost 2 bases and 2 bases, there was a span of 16 bases.

This clonotype was counted only a few times. This chain links TRBV27 with TRBJ2-7, with D perhaps matching TRBD2 (5 bases). Germline V gene data show CDR1 as MNHEY and CDR2 as SMNVEV (reference sequence). The CDR3 extends over 14 amino acids. Between the trimmed V and J ends, which lost 5 bases and 3 bases, there was a span of 14 bases. CDR3 sequence (DNA): TGTGCCAGCAGTCGGGGTCGCCTGATCTACGAGCAGTACTTC. Its protein product is CASSRGRLIYEQYF.

V is TRBV6-6 and J is TRBJ2-7, with D possibly matching TRBD1 (6 bases). The DNA end favors TRBJ2-1, so the J call may be wrong. CDR1 MNHNY and CDR2 SVGAGI come from the germline V gene (reference sequence). This CDR3 region has 14 residues. The CDR3 loop reads CASSYDRMPYEQFF. The CDR3 DNA reads as TGTGCCAGCAGTTACGACAGGATGCCCTACGAGCAGTTCTTC.

This clonotype was seen only once. A read error may explain this, as a much larger clone is one base away. This chain links TRBV15 with TRBJ2-5; a possible D gene is TRBD1 (6 bases). Germline lookup yields CDR1 LNHNV and CDR2 YYDKDF (reference sequence). This CDR3 region has 14 residues. CDR3 sequence reads: CATSSRDEGETRYF. The CDR3 DNA follows: TGTGCCACCAGCTCCCGGGACGAGGGGGAGACCCGGTACTTC.

This clonotype came up many times. This chain links TRBV25-1 with TRBJ1-6; no definite D call. Trimming stripped 4 bases from V and 7 bases from J, with 11 bases between. Looked up from germline, CDR1 is MGHDK and CDR2 is SYGVNS. This CDR3 comprises 14 residues. CDR3 sequence: CASSVGRENSPLHF. In nucleotides, the CDR3 is TGTGCCAGCAGTGTAGGGAGGGAGAATTCACCCCTCCACTTT.

The V call is TRBV5-1, the J call TRBJ2-5; 8 bases are a match to TRBD2. CDR3 size: 15 residues. Per the germline V gene, CDR1 is SGHRS and CDR2 is YFSETQ. The trim removed 6 bases at V and 3 bases at J, leaving 10 bases unmatched. The CDR3 spells CASTSGGLVEETQYF. CDR3 DNA: TGCGCCAGCACCTCGGGGGGGCTGGTGGAAGAGACCCAGTACTTC.

The rearrangement joins TRBV19 to TRBJ1-5; D is possibly TRBD1 (6 bases). The length of the CDR3 is 15 residues. V gave up 3 bases and J gave up 4 bases, with 13 bases separating them. Germline loops: CDR1 LNHDA, CDR2 SQIVND (reference sequence). The CDR3 sequence: CASSIGVGGNQPQHF. CDR3 DNA sequence: TGTGCCAGTAGTATCGGGGTAGGGGGTAATCAGCCCCAGCATTTT. Full variable domain (missing parts from reference TRBV19 and TRBJ1-5): DGGITQSPKYLFRKEGQNVTLSCEQNLNHDAMYWYRQDPGQGLRLIYYSQIVNDFQKGDIAEGYSVSREKKESFPLTVTSAQKNPTAFYLCASSIGVGGNQPQHFGDGTRLSIL.

This clonotype was found once. The V call is TRBV30, the J call TRBJ2-7; 8 bases align to TRBD2. Germline V gene data show CDR1 as GTSNPN and CDR2 as SVGIG (reference sequence). This CDR3 comprises 14 residues. V lost 1 base and J lost 0; bases outside the gene matches: 2. As DNA, the CDR3 is TGTGCCTGGAGTGCCAGCGGGAGCTCCTACGAGCAGTACTTC. Protein product: CAWSASGSSYEQYF.

Only one count was recorded for this clonotype. One end of the junction does not line up with germline, which may come from a read error. The V gene is TRBV2, the J gene TRBJ1-2; no clear D. Germline V CDR1 and CDR2: SNHLY, FYNNEI. CDR3 size: 14 residues. For the CDR3, the DNA is TGTGCCGGCAGTGAAGGTTCGGGGAACTATGGCTACACCTTC. This codes for CAGSEGSGNYGYTF. The full variable domain, with the rest looked up from reference TRBV2 and TRBJ1-2, is EPEVTQTPSHQVTQMGQEVILRCVPISNHLYFYWYRQILGQKVEFLVSFYNNEISEKSEIFDDQFSVERPDGSNFTLKIRSTKLEDSAMYFCAGSEGSGNYGYTFGSGTRLTVV.

V is TRBV6-5 and J is TRBJ2-5; D is undetermined. This CDR3 comprises 11 residues. Trimming removed 6 bases at V and 5 bases at J, with 7 bases between. Germline V gene lookup returns CDR1 MNHEY and CDR2 SVGAGI. CDR3 sequence (DNA): TGTGCCAGCAGCGAACCGGAGACCCAGTACTTC. Amino acids: CASSEPETQYF.

This rearrangement joins TRBV7-2 to TRBJ1-1, with TRBD1 matching 7 bases. V gave up 4 bases and J gave up 6 bases; unmatched junction bases: 5. CDR3 length equals 13 residues. Germline CDR1 reads SGHTA; CDR2 reads FQGNSA. As DNA, the CDR3 is TGTGCCAGCAGCTATACAGGGGTAGCTGAAGCTTTCTTT. Encoded protein: CASSYTGVAEAFF.

V gene TRBV6-5 combines with J gene TRBJ2-7; 8 bases line up with TRBD2. This CDR3 is 13 amino acids long. Unmatched junction bases numbered 7, after V lost 7 bases and J lost 5 bases. The germline CDR1 and CDR2 sequences are MNHEY and SVGAGI. This chain's CDR3 is CASTFGGVDEQYF. DNA for the CDR3: TGTGCCAGCACTTTCGGGGGGGTCGACGAGCAGTACTTC.

This clonotype was counted at least ten times. The rearrangement joins TRBV2 to TRBJ2-7; D may be TRBD1 or TRBD2 (6 bases each). V gave up 11 bases and J gave up 2 bases, with 19 bases separating them. The CDR3 is made up of 14 amino acids. From germline, CDR1 is SNHLY and CDR2 FYNNEI. CDR3 nucleotide sequence: TGTGCCCTCAGTAGGGGGGAGAGGGCCTACGAGCAGTACTTC. Its translation: CALSRGERAYEQYF.